This T cell receptor beta chain was sequenced in a study of early T cells in non-severe SARS-CoV-2 infection. Via MiXCR, TCRdb re-called the 5' RACE reads, giving one row per CDR3 protein. In the table there are 55,000 to 85,000 distinct CDR3 sequences, about a tenth of which are singletons. This clonotype showed up many times. This clonotype was obtained from an adult who was a healthcare worker with PCR-confirmed SARS-CoV-2 infection or an uninfected control (not recorded which). The input for sequencing was whole blood, taken at baseline.

CDR3 nucleotides: TGTGCCACCAGCAGAGAAACCCTTAGCGGCTCTGGGGCCAACGTCCTGACTTTC. It translates to CATSRETLSGSGANVLTF. V and J are TRBV15 and TRBJ2-6; perhaps TRBD2 as D (6 bases). Trimming stripped 0 bases from V and 0 bases from J, with 12 bases between. This CDR3 is 18 amino acids long. Germline CDR1 LNHNV, CDR2 YYDKDF (reference sequence).